What follows are 11 T cell receptor beta chains derived from one specimen sequenced in a study of blood T cells in healthy people across ages. PCR was performed a second time for about 7 to 11 cycles using a sample-barcoded 5' primer and a J-beta primer mix. Each CDR3 protein gets one entry after TCRdb re-called the 5' RACE reads with MiXCR. The sample lists about 800,000 distinct CDR3 sequences; 20% to 25% were seen once. This sample was also put to use in a study of T cells of mothers and their children.

The sample consisted of blood. The receptors here all came from a boy aged 5 to 17 in good health.

The gene calls are TRBV20-1 and TRBJ2-3; a possible D gene is TRBD2 (5 bases). The CDR3 has 16 residues. Germline V gene data show CDR1 as DFQATT and CDR2 as SNEGSKA (reference sequence). Trimming shortened V by 3 bases and J by 0 bases, and 16 bases separated the two germline ends. The CDR3 DNA reads as TGCAGTGCTAGTTTTCCCCGGGAAGGGAGCACAGATACGCAGTATTTT. This translates into CSASFPREGSTDTQYF.

V usage is TRBV4-1 and J usage is TRBJ2-7; D gene unclear. V was clipped by 2 bases and J by 6 bases, with 11 bases between them. The germline V gene encodes CDR1 MGHRA and CDR2 YSYEKL. The CDR3 is made up of 13 amino acids. The CDR3 region has the DNA TGCGCCAGCAGCCAAAGCCAAGGGATCGAGCAGTACTTC. Translation: CASSQSQGIEQYF.

The chain uses TRBV7-8 and TRBJ2-7, with TRBD2 matching over 7 bases. Germline V gene sequence: CDR1 SGHVS, CDR2 FQNEAQ. V trimming: 0 bases; J trimming: 0 bases; junction bases outside the gene matches: 5. The CDR3 has 16 amino acids. CDR3 nucleotides: TGTGCCAGCAGCTTAGCGTTGGGGGGGGGCTCCTACGAGCAGTACTTC. Protein: CASSLALGGGSYEQYF.

The CDR3 DNA follows: TGTGCCACCAGTGATCCCCCAGGTCAGGGGAACTACAATGAGTTGTTCTTC. As protein: CATSDPPGQGNYNELFF. This sequence joins TRBV24-1 and TRBJ2-1; D is possibly TRBD1 (6 bases). The CDR3 has 17 amino acids. Germline V gives CDR1 KGHDR, CDR2 SFDVKD. The germline V and J ends were trimmed by 3 bases and 15 bases, with 29 bases remaining between them.

This chain uses TRBV12-3 or TRBV12-4 with TRBJ1-2, with 7 bases lining up with TRBD1. CDR3 length equals 14 residues. The ends lost 5 bases at V and 2 bases at J; junction bases unmatched: 5. The CDR3: CASSPRQGNYGYTF. The CDR3 coding sequence is TGTGCCAGCAGTCCCCGACAGGGAAACTATGGCTACACCTTC.

V is TRBV7-2 and J is TRBJ1-4; no firm D call. The length of the CDR3 is 15 residues. Germline loops: CDR1 SGHTA, CDR2 FQGNSA. Trimming took off 2 bases at V and 7 bases at J, with 14 bases between the two ends. The CDR3 reads CASSLSSNRGEKLFF. CDR3 sequence (DNA): TGTGCCAGCAGCTTAAGTTCGAATAGAGGTGAAAAACTGTTTTTT.

The chain carries TRBV20-1 and TRBJ2-1; D is possibly TRBD1 (6 bases). The CDR3 is 15 amino acids. The germline CDR1 and CDR2 sequences are DFQATT and SNEGSKA (reference sequence). The ends were cut back, 0 bases at V and 4 bases at J, with 13 bases in the middle. The CDR3 spells CSARDFGQNYNEQFF. The CDR3 nucleotides read TGCAGTGCTAGAGACTTCGGACAGAATTACAATGAGCAGTTCTTC.

This clonotype was seen only a few times. J is TRBJ1-1 and V is TRBV12-3 or TRBV12-4; 10 bases align to TRBD1. CDR3 length: 19 amino acids. After removal of 5 bases from V and 3 bases from J, the junction contained 18 bases not matched to a gene. In DNA, the CDR3 is TGTGCCAGCAGTCTCCGGGGGACAGGGGTCTCTAAGGGTGACACTGAAGCTTTCTTT. The encoded protein is CASSLRGTGVSKGDTEAFF.

This rearrangement joins TRBV7-2 to TRBJ1-2; D uncertain. The germline gives CDR1 SGHTA, CDR2 FQGNSA. The CDR3 is 14 residues long. The ends were cut back, 2 bases at V and 0 bases at J, with 7 bases in the middle. CDR3 protein: CASSLSPTNYGYTF. The CDR3 DNA follows: TGTGCCAGCAGCTTATCACCTACTAACTATGGCTACACCTTC.

This clonotype has only a few counts. The chain uses TRBV6-5 and TRBJ1-2; TRBD1 matches 7 bases. The CDR3 totals 13 residues. Per the germline V gene, CDR1 is MNHEY and CDR2 is SVGAGI. With 6 bases clipped from V and 4 bases from J, the junction kept 5 bases outside the gene matches. The CDR3 DNA sequence: TGTGCCAGCAGAACCGGACAGGTCTATGGCTACACCTTC. Translated: CASRTGQVYGYTF.

The gene calls are TRBV7-6 and TRBJ1-1; D call uncertain. V was clipped by 5 bases and J by 1 base, with 14 bases between them. CDR3 size: 15 residues. The V gene's germline CDR1 is SGHVS and CDR2 FNYEAQ. The CDR3, as DNA: TGTGCCAGCAGCCCAAAAATGAATTCGAACACTGAAGCTTTCTTT. This gives the protein CASSPKMNSNTEAFF.